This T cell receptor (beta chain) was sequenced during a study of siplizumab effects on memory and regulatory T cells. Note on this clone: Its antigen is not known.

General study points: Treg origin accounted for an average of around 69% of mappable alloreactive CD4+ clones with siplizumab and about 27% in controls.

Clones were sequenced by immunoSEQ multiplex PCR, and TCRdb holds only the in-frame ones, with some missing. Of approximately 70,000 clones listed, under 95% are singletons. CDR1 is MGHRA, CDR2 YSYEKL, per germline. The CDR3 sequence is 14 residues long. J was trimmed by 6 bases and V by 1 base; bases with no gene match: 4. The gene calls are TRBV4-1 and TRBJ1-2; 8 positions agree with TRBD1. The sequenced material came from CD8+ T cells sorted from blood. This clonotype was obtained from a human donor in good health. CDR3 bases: TGCGCCAGCAGCCAAGTGGACAGGGATAATGGCTACACCTTC. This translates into CASSQVDRDNGYTF.